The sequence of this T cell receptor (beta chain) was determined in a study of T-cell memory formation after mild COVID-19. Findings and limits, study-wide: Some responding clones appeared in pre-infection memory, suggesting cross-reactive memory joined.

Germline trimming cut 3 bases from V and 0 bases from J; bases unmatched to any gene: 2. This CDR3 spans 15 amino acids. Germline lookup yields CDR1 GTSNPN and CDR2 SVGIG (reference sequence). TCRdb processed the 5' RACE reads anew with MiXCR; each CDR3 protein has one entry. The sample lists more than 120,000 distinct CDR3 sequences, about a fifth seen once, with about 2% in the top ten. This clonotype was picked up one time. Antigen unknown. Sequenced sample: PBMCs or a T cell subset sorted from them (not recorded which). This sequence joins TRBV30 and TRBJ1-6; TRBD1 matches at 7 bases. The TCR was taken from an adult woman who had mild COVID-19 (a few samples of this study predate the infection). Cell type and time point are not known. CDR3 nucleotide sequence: TGTGCCTGGAGGGGACAGAGCTCCTATAATTCACCCCTCCACTTT. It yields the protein CAWRGQSSYNSPLHF.